One sample yielded the 9 T cell receptor beta chains listed below, sequenced in a study of T-cell memory formation after mild COVID-19. Using its own MiXCR run on the 5' RACE reads, TCRdb lists one record per CDR3 protein. Altogether a few hundred thousand distinct CDR3 sequences are present, more than 8% being singletons, with the ten largest covering around 20%. Sequencing used PBMCs or a T cell subset sorted from them (not recorded which). These receptors originate from a man aged 18-30 years who had mild COVID-19 (a few samples of this study predate the infection). Cell type and time point are not known.

The gene calls are TRBV4-3 and TRBJ2-1; TRBD2 matches at 8 bases. V gave up 1 base and J gave up 3 bases; unmatched junction bases: 5. Germline CDR1 reads LGHNA; CDR2 reads YSLEER. The CDR3 has 16 amino acids. Here the CDR3 reads CASSQAGRGVYNEQFF. The CDR3 DNA sequence: TGCGCCAGCAGCCAAGCAGGGCGGGGGGTCTACAATGAGCAGTTCTTC.

The gene calls are TRBV30 and TRBJ1-1; D is uncertain. V lost 0 bases to trimming and J lost 6 bases, with 11 bases between them. Germline V gene data show CDR1 as GTSNPN and CDR2 as SVGIG (reference sequence). This CDR3 is built from 13 residues. The DNA for the CDR3 is TGTGCCTGGAGTGTTGAATCTGGATCTGAAGCTTTCTTT. Translated: CAWSVESGSEAFF.

The J gene is TRBJ2-7, the V gene TRBV12-3 or TRBV12-4; D tentatively reads TRBD1 or TRBD2 (6 bases each). This CDR3 spans 14 amino acids. Trimming stripped 2 bases from V and 3 bases from J, with 11 bases between. The CDR3 region is CASSLRGLNYEQYF. The CDR3 coding sequence is TGTGCCAGCAGTTTACGGGGGCTCAACTACGAGCAGTACTTC.

Only a few counts were recorded for this clonotype. V gene TRBV10-3 combines with J gene TRBJ2-5; 10 bases map to TRBD1. V was clipped by 6 bases and J by 4 bases; unmatched bases: 11. Germline V gene data show CDR1 as ENHRY and CDR2 as SYGVKD. The CDR3 covers 16 residues. The CDR3 nucleotides read TGTGCCATCAGCGACTTCGGACAGGGGGGTAGAGAGACCCAGTACTTC. It translates to CAISDFGQGGRETQYF.

The chain combines TRBV29-1 with TRBJ1-2; D is unclear. CDR1 is SQVTM and CDR2 is ANQGSEA in the germline V gene. V lost 4 bases, J lost 7 bases, and 7 bases lay in between. The CDR3 has 10 amino acids. CDR3 sequence (DNA): TGCAGCGTTGGAAGACTTGGCTACACCTTC. It translates to CSVGRLGYTF.

The chain carries TRBV6-2 or TRBV6-3 and TRBJ2-5; TRBD1 agrees at 7 bases. CDR1 and CDR2 (germline): MNHEY, SVGEGT. The CDR3 is 15 amino acids. Germline trimming cut 8 bases from V and 5 bases from J; bases unmatched to any gene: 14. CDR3: CASGDDRVFMETQYF. The CDR3 nucleotides read TGTGCCAGCGGGGACGACAGGGTTTTTATGGAGACCCAGTACTTC.

This clonotype has more than one count but fewer than ten. The gene calls are TRBV19 and TRBJ1-1; a weak D match, TRBD1 (5 bases). The CDR3 consists of 14 residues. CDR1 and CDR2 (germline): LNHDA, SQIVND (reference sequence). The V and J ends lost 6 bases and 4 bases respectively, with 15 bases between them. The CDR3 DNA reads as TGTGCCAGTAGCCTTTTCGGGGCGGGCACTGAAGCTTTCTTT. Its protein product is CASSLFGAGTEAFF. Full variable domain (rest looked up from reference TRBV19 and TRBJ1-1): DGGITQSPKYLFRKEGQNVTLSCEQNLNHDAMYWYRQDPGQGLRLIYYSQIVNDFQKGDIAEGYSVSREKKESFPLTVTSAQKNPTAFYLCASSLFGAGTEAFFGQGTRLTVV.

CDR3 bases: TGCGCCAGCAGCCAAGCCGCCTATTCCACAGATACGCAGTATTTT. This codes for CASSQAAYSTDTQYF. The rearrangement links TRBV4-1 to TRBJ2-3; D remains ambiguous. The V and J ends lost 1 base and 2 bases respectively, with 10 bases between them. Germline lookup yields CDR1 MGHRA and CDR2 YSYEKL. The CDR3 has 15 amino acids.

The CDR3 DNA reads TGTGCCAGCAGCGGGACAACTGAAGCTTTCTTT. Protein sequence: CASSGTTEAFF. The genes are TRBV6-6 and TRBJ1-1; TRBD1 is a possible D gene (6 bases). The germline CDR1 and CDR2 sequences are MNHNY and SVGAGI (reference sequence). The germline V and J ends were trimmed by 6 bases and 5 bases, with 7 bases remaining between them. The CDR3 covers 11 residues.